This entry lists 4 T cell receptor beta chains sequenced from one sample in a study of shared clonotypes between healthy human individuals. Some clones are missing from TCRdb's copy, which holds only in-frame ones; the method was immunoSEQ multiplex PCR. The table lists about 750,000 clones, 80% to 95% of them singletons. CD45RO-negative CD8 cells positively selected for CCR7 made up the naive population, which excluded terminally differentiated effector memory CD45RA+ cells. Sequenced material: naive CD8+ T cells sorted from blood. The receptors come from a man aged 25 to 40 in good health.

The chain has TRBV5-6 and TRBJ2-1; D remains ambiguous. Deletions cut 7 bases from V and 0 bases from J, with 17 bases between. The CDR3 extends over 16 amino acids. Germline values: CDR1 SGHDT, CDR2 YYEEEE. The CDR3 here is CASCLEGWCSYNEQFF. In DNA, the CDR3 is TGTGCCAGCTGCCTGGAAGGTTGGTGCTCCTACAATGAGCAGTTCTTC.

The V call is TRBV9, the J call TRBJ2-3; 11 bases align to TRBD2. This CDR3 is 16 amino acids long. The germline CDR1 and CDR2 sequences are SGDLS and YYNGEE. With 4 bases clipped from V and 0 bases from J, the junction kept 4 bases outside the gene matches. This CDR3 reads CASSTGLAESTDTQYF. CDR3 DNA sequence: TGTGCCAGCAGCACGGGACTAGCGGAGAGCACAGATACGCAGTATTTT.

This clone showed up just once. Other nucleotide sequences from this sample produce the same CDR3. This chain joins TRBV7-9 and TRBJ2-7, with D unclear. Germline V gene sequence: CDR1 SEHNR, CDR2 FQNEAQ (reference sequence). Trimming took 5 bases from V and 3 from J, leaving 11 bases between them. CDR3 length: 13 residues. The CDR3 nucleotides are TGTGCCAGCAGCCCCGGCATCAGCTACGAGCAGTACTTC. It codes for CASSPGISYEQYF.

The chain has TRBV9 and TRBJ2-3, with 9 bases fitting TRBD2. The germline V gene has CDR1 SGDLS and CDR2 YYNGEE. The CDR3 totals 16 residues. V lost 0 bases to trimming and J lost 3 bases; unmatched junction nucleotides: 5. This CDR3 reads CASSVAGGRVTDTQYF. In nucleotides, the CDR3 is TGTGCCAGCAGCGTAGCTGGCGGGAGGGTTACAGATACGCAGTATTTT. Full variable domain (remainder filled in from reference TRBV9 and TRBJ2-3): DSGVTQTPKHLITATGQRVTLRCSPRSGDLSVYWYQQSLDQGLQFLIQYYNGEERAKGNILERFSAQQFPDLHSELNLSSLELGDSALYFCASSVAGGRVTDTQYFGPGTRLTVL.